Each of the 21 T cell receptor beta chains below was sequenced from the same sample in a study of T cell responses to AZD1222 COVID-19 vaccine. Sequencing used immunoSEQ multiplex PCR; TCRdb keeps in-frame clones, though not all of them. There are 100,000 to 130,000 clones in the sample; just over 85% occur only once, and around 3.2% lies in the top ten. Sequences were derived from peripheral blood, sampled on day 0 of AZD1222 vaccination. The receptors were sampled from an adult in good health.

This sequence joins TRBV7-2 and TRBJ2-7; 9 bases match TRBD2. With V trimmed by 4 bases and J by 4 bases, 5 bases remained unmatched. Germline values: CDR1 SGHTA, CDR2 FQGNSA. The CDR3 extends over 14 amino acids. As DNA, the CDR3 is TGTGCCAGCAGCTCCTCTAGCGGGGAGTACGAGCAGTACTTC. Translation: CASSSSSGEYEQYF.

The rearrangement uses TRBV6-5 and TRBJ2-7; the D call may be TRBD1 or TRBD2 (5 bases each). The V and J ends lost 5 bases and 3 bases respectively, with 11 bases between them. This CDR3 is 13 amino acids long. Germline V gene sequence: CDR1 MNHEY, CDR2 SVGAGI. The CDR3 DNA sequence: TGTGCCAGCAGTCGGGACCCAGACTACGAGCAGTACTTC. As protein: CASSRDPDYEQYF.

This rearrangement joins TRBV7-9 to TRBJ1-1; 7 nucleotides match TRBD1. This CDR3 spans 15 amino acids. Germline V CDR1 and CDR2: SEHNR, FQNEAQ (reference sequence). V trimming: 1 base; J trimming: 5 bases; junction bases outside the gene matches: 7. Here the CDR3 reads CASSLEAGGWTEAFF. The CDR3 nucleotides read TGTGCCAGCAGCTTAGAGGCAGGGGGGTGGACTGAAGCTTTCTTT.

This chain links TRBV7-8 with TRBJ2-7; 8 bases are shared with TRBD1. CDR1 and CDR2 from the germline V gene are SGHVS and FQNEAQ. The length of the CDR3 is 14 residues. V gave up 6 bases and J gave up 3 bases; unmatched junction bases: 7. Here the CDR3 reads CASRDRGRGYEQYF. In DNA form, the CDR3 reads TGTGCCAGCAGAGACAGGGGACGGGGCTACGAGCAGTACTTC.

The J gene is TRBJ1-2, the V gene TRBV28; D is unclear. The CDR3 has 12 amino acids. Per the germline V gene, CDR1 is MDHEN and CDR2 is SYDVKM. V lost 2 bases to trimming and J lost 8 bases, with 9 bases between them. The CDR3 sequence is CASSLRQSGYTF. In DNA, the CDR3 is TGTGCCAGCAGTTTAAGGCAGAGCGGCTACACCTTC.

The rearrangement joins TRBV24-1 to TRBJ1-5, with D possibly being TRBD1 (6 bases). V was shortened by 0 bases and J by 2 bases, with 13 bases between the two germline ends. Germline V gene lookup returns CDR1 KGHDR and CDR2 SFDVKD. The CDR3 length is 17 residues. Written as DNA, the CDR3 is TGTGCCACCAGTGATTTGCCAGGGGACGGCGGCAATCAGCCCCAGCATTTT. Its translation is CATSDLPGDGGNQPQHF.

This clone has more than one count but fewer than ten. The V gene is TRBV7-2, the J gene TRBJ2-1; a possible D gene is TRBD2 (5 bases). Looked up from germline, CDR1 is SGHTA and CDR2 is FQGNSA. V shed 5 bases and J shed 8 bases, with 16 bases lying between them. The CDR3 is made up of 14 amino acids. The CDR3 loop is CASSPGFRAYEQFF. The CDR3 DNA is TGTGCCAGCAGCCCGGGGTTCCGGGCCTATGAGCAGTTCTTC. The whole variable domain, remainder taken from reference TRBV7-2 and TRBJ2-1, is GAGVSQSPSNKVTEKGKDVELRCDPISGHTALYWYRQSLGQGLEFLIYFQGNSAPDKSGLPSDRFSAERTGGSVSTLTIQRTQQEDSAVYLCASSPGFRAYEQFFGPGTRLTVL.

V usage is TRBV27 and J usage is TRBJ1-5; no firm D call. The CDR3 is 14 residues long. Looked up from germline, CDR1 is MNHEY and CDR2 is SMNVEV (reference sequence). V was trimmed by 6 bases and J by 1 base, leaving 10 bases between them. In DNA form, the CDR3 reads TGTGCCAGCAGCCCCCTTTGGAGCAATCAGCCCCAGCATTTT. Its translation is CASSPLWSNQPQHF.

This chain links TRBV7-2 with TRBJ2-2; the match to TRBD2 covers 10 bases. J gave up 2 bases and V 6 bases, and 9 bases lay outside the gene matches. The CDR3 runs 17 residues. Germline CDR1 and CDR2: SGHTA and FQGNSA. CDR3 coding DNA: TGTGCCAGCAGATGGGCTAGCGGGGGAGTTAACACCGGGGAGCTGTTTTTT. It is translated as CASRWASGGVNTGELFF.

V is TRBV6-5 and J is TRBJ1-1; D ambiguous. The CDR3 loop spans 14 amino acids. V lost 0 bases, J lost 1 base, and 6 bases lay in between. CDR1 and CDR2 from the germline V gene are MNHEY and SVGAGI. CDR3 residues: CASSYSLRNTEAFF. The CDR3 coding sequence is TGTGCCAGCAGTTACTCGTTAAGGAACACTGAAGCTTTCTTT.

The V call is TRBV7-2, the J call TRBJ2-1; no clear D. CDR3 length: 15 amino acids. Trimming shortened V by 5 bases and J by 0 bases, and 11 bases separated the two germline ends. Per the germline V gene, CDR1 is SGHTA and CDR2 is FQGNSA. The CDR3 loop is CASSPRRSSYNEQFF. The CDR3 bases are TGTGCCAGCAGCCCCAGAAGGAGCTCCTACAATGAGCAGTTCTTC.

The rearrangement links TRBV15 to TRBJ1-1; the match to TRBD1 covers 7 bases. Germline V gene sequence: CDR1 LNHNV, CDR2 YYDKDF (reference sequence). The CDR3 length is 16 residues. The trim removed 0 bases at V and 3 bases at J, leaving 7 bases unmatched. In DNA, the CDR3 is TGTGCCACCAGCAGAGATGCGGCAGGGGGGTACACTGAAGCTTTCTTT. It yields the protein CATSRDAAGGYTEAFF.

The rearrangement uses TRBV27 and TRBJ2-1, with D unresolved. CDR1 MNHEY and CDR2 SMNVEV come from the germline V gene (reference sequence). The V and J ends lost 2 bases and 0 bases respectively, with 8 bases between them. This CDR3 has 15 residues. CDR3 in amino acids: CASSLIFSSYNEQFF. DNA of the CDR3: TGTGCCAGCAGTTTAATATTTTCCTCCTACAATGAGCAGTTCTTC.

The chain recombines TRBV6-5 with TRBJ1-4, with D maybe TRBD1 (5 bases). The CDR3 has 13 residues. V lost 6 bases to trimming and J lost 8 bases, with 13 bases between them. The germline V gene has CDR1 MNHEY and CDR2 SVGAGI. The CDR3 protein is CASSAVGLEKLFF. The CDR3 bases are TGTGCCAGCAGCGCAGTGGGGCTAGAAAAACTGTTTTTT.

In this sample, this clone turned up once. The CDR3 spells CASSRPNRGGNTGELFF. The CDR3 DNA reads as TGTGCCAGCTCACGACCAAACAGGGGAGGAAACACCGGGGAGCTGTTTTTT. The chain uses TRBV18 and TRBJ2-2; tentatively, D is TRBD1 (7 bases). V was pared by 4 bases and J by 2 bases, with 17 bases between. The length of the CDR3 is 17 residues. Germline V gene data show CDR1 as KGHSH and CDR2 as LQKENI.

The chain employs TRBV6-1 and TRBJ2-6; 7 bases align to TRBD1. The CDR3 extends over 16 amino acids. CDR1 is MNHNS, CDR2 SASEGT, per germline. Germline trimming cut 1 base from V and 3 bases from J; bases unmatched to any gene: 3. As DNA, the CDR3 is TGTGCCAGCAGTGAAGAAGACAGGGTTGGGGCCAACGTCCTGACTTTC. Translation gives CASSEEDRVGANVLTF.

The chain has TRBV7-8 and TRBJ2-7, with 7 positions matching TRBD1. CDR1 and CDR2 from the germline V gene are SGHVS and FQNEAQ. Trimming took 2 bases from V and 4 from J; bases not matched to a gene: 11. This CDR3 contains 16 residues. CDR3 DNA sequence: TGTGCCAGCAGCTTATTGACCACCGGGACAGCTTACGAGCAGTACTTC. This sequence encodes CASSLLTTGTAYEQYF.

The V and J genes are TRBV10-3 and TRBJ1-4; D gene uncertain. The CDR3 length is 14 residues. Per the germline V gene, CDR1 is ENHRY and CDR2 is SYGVKD. Trimming took 10 bases from V and 0 from J, leaving 12 bases between them. CDR3 sequence reads: CATLQSPTNEKLFF. CDR3 DNA: TGTGCCACATTACAGAGCCCAACTAATGAAAAACTGTTTTTT.

This sequence joins TRBV15 and TRBJ2-7; TRBD1 matches 10 bases. J was trimmed by 3 bases and V by 1 base; bases with no gene match: 3. This CDR3 comprises 15 residues. The germline V gene encodes CDR1 LNHNV and CDR2 YYDKDF (reference sequence). This CDR3 reads CATSRGGTGVYEQYF. Written as DNA, the CDR3 is TGTGCCACCAGCAGAGGGGGGACAGGGGTCTACGAGCAGTACTTC.

The rearrangement links TRBV5-1 to TRBJ1-1; 8 positions agree with TRBD1. The V segment lost 2 bases and the J segment 0 bases; nucleotides outside the gene matches: 3. CDR1 is SGHRS, CDR2 YFSETQ, per germline. The CDR3 extends over 15 amino acids. The CDR3 is CASSLQGGLNTEAFF. The CDR3 nucleotides read TGCGCCAGCAGCTTACAGGGGGGTCTGAACACTGAAGCTTTCTTT.

The chain employs TRBV6-5 and TRBJ1-5; D possibly corresponds to TRBD1 (6 bases). The germline V gene has CDR1 MNHEY and CDR2 SVGAGI. CDR3 length: 15 residues. Trimming removed 6 bases from V and 3 bases from J, with 15 bases in between. Here the CDR3 DNA reads TGTGCCAGCAGCGCAAACGCAGGGGTCAATCAGCCCCAGCATTTT. Encoded protein: CASSANAGVNQPQHF.